Listed below are T cell receptor beta chains from one sample, sequenced in a study of beta chain features in type 1 diabetes. TCRdb's copy holds only in-frame clones and misses some; the assay was immunoSEQ multiplex PCR. The data contain about 230,000 clones, 16% of them seen just once; the ten biggest clones take up approximately 0.086%. What was sequenced was naive CD4+ T cells from blood. All receptors come from a man younger than 45 with type 1 diabetes. CDR3s include the opening cysteine and the closing phenylalanine or tryptophan. Fields, in order: D gene, clone size, V gene, J gene, CDR3 DNA, CDR3 protein. A D gene is named only where the DNA matches it firmly. Clone size is given for some rows only: seen once, a few or many times, or a class if the clone is expanded.

D: NA; size: few; V: TRBV18; J: TRBJ1-1; DNA: TGTGCCAGCTCACCACCGGCGGTAAACACTGAAGCTTTCTTT; CDR3: CASSPPAVNTEAFF
D: NA; size: few; V: TRBV20-1; J: TRBJ1-1; DNA: TGCACAGACCTGAACACTGAAGCTTTCTTT; CDR3: CTDLNTEAFF
D: NA; size: NA; V: TRBV27; J: TRBJ2-1; DNA: TGTGCCAGCAGTCCAGGAGTGGGTTACAATGAGCAGTTCTTC; CDR3: CASSPGVGYNEQFF
D: NA; size: once; V: TRBV6-5; J: TRBJ1-4; DNA: TGTGCCAGCAGTTACTCGGCCGGGGAGGAAAAACTGTTTTTT; CDR3: CASSYSAGEEKLFF
D: NA; size: few; V: TRBV29-1; J: TRBJ1-2; DNA: TGCAGCGTTGAGCCCTGGGGGGACTATGGCTACACCTTC; CDR3: CSVEPWGDYGYTF
D: NA; size: NA; V: TRBV5-6; J: TRBJ2-5; DNA: TGTGCCAGCAGCTTGTTCGGGCCGTACAACAAGGAGACCCAGTACTTC; CDR3: CASSLFGPYNKETQYF
D: NA; size: NA; V: TRBV7-2; J: TRBJ2-1; DNA: TGTGCCAGCAGCTTAGGGGCGAGCTCCTACAATGAGCAGTTCTTC; CDR3: CASSLGASSYNEQFF
D: NA; size: NA; V: TRBV28; J: TRBJ2-3; DNA: TGTGCCAGCAGTTTAGGCCACGTTCCTACGCAGTATTTT; CDR3: CASSLGHVPTQYF
D: TRBD1; size: few; V: TRBV7-9; J: TRBJ2-5; DNA: TGTGCCAGCAGCTGGGGACAGGGAATGGAGACCCAGTACTTC; CDR3: CASSWGQGMETQYF
D: TRBD2; size: few; V: TRBV6-1; J: TRBJ2-1; DNA: TGTGCCAGCAGCCCACTAGCGGGGGAATACAATGAGCAGTTCTTC; CDR3: CASSPLAGEYNEQFF
D: NA; size: few; V: TRBV7-2; J: TRBJ1-4; DNA: TGTGCCAGCAGCTTAGCAAGGCGGGAAAAACTGTTTTTT; CDR3: CASSLARREKLFF
D: TRBD1; size: few; V: TRBV7-2; J: TRBJ2-3; DNA: TGTGCCAGCAGCTCTGGACAGGGAAGCACAGATACGCAGTATTTT; CDR3: CASSSGQGSTDTQYF
D: TRBD1; size: few; V: TRBV29-1; J: TRBJ2-5; DNA: TGCAGCGTGAAACAGGGGTACCAAGAGACCCAGTACTTC; CDR3: CSVKQGYQETQYF
D: TRBD1; size: few; V: TRBV7-2; J: TRBJ2-4; DNA: TGTGCCAGCAGCCCGGACAGGGCTAAAAACATTCAGTACTTC; CDR3: CASSPDRAKNIQYF
D: NA; size: NA; V: TRBV29-1; J: TRBJ2-5; DNA: TGCAGCGTTGTAGGAACAGGCCAAGAGACCCAGTACTTC; CDR3: CSVVGTGQETQYF
D: TRBD1; size: NA; V: TRBV5-1; J: TRBJ2-3; DNA: TGCGCCAGCAGCTTCGGACAGGACACAGATACGCAGTATTTT; CDR3: CASSFGQDTDTQYF
D: NA; size: NA; V: TRBV19; J: TRBJ2-7; DNA: TGTGCCAGTAGTATAGGGCAGAGCTACGAGCAGTACTTC; CDR3: CASSIGQSYEQYF
D: TRBD2; size: NA; V: TRBV7-2; J: TRBJ2-1; DNA: TGTGCCAGCAGCTCATCGGGACTAGCGGGAGTAAAAGAGCAGTTCTTC; CDR3: CASSSSGLAGVKEQFF
D: TRBD1; size: few; V: TRBV14; J: TRBJ2-1; DNA: TGTGCCAGCAGCCAAGATCCACGGGACAGTCAGTTCTTC; CDR3: CASSQDPRDSQFF
D: NA; size: few; V: TRBV20-1; J: TRBJ2-3; DNA: TGCAGACCTACTAGCACAGATACGCAGTATTTT; CDR3: CRPTSTDTQYF
D: NA; size: NA; V: TRBV30; J: TRBJ1-4; DNA: TGTGCCTGGAGTACTCCGACAGACTACGAAAAACTGTTTTTT; CDR3: CAWSTPTDYEKLFF
D: NA; size: few; V: TRBV29-1; J: TRBJ2-7; DNA: TGCAGCGTCGCAAGCTACAGGGCCCAAGATTACGAGCAGTACTTC; CDR3: CSVASYRAQDYEQYF
D: NA; size: NA; V: TRBV25-1; J: TRBJ2-7; DNA: TGTGCCAGCAGTGAATCCCGGCAGGGAGAAGGCGAGCAGTACTTC; CDR3: CASSESRQGEGEQYF
D: NA; size: NA; V: TRBV27; J: TRBJ1-1; DNA: TGTGCCAGCAGTTTATCGGCGGGGAACACTGAAGCTTTCTTT; CDR3: CASSLSAGNTEAFF
D: NA; size: NA; V: TRBV1; J: TRBJ2-5; DNA: TGCACCAGCAGCCGGAAGGACCCACAAGAGACCCAGTACTTC; CDR3: CTSSRKDPQETQYF
D: TRBD2; size: NA; V: TRBV4-3; J: TRBJ2-3; DNA: TGCGCCAGCATTCCCGGGGGGATGACAGATACGCAGTATTTT; CDR3: CASIPGGMTDTQYF
D: NA; size: NA; V: TRBV29-1; J: TRBJ2-3; DNA: TGCAGCTGCGATGCAGGGAGCACAGATACGCAGTATTTT; CDR3: CSCDAGSTDTQYF
D: NA; size: NA; V: TRBV11-2; J: TRBJ2-1; DNA: TGTGCCAGCATCGGTATAAATGAGCAGTTCTTC; CDR3: CASIGINEQFF
D: NA; size: NA; V: TRBV29-1; J: TRBJ2-5; DNA: TGCAGCGTTGGTTACACCCTTATACAAGAGACCCAGTACTTC; CDR3: CSVGYTLIQETQYF
D: TRBD2; size: few; V: TRBV2; J: TRBJ2-3; DNA: TGTGCCAGCAGTGATGGCGGGAGCGCAGATACGCAGTATTTT; CDR3: CASSDGGSADTQYF
D: NA; size: few; V: TRBV28; J: TRBJ1-2; DNA: TGTGCCAGCAGTTACAGGGATTATGGCTACACCTTC; CDR3: CASSYRDYGYTF
D: TRBD2; size: few; V: TRBV7-2; J: TRBJ2-1; DNA: TGTGCCAGTACCGGGACTAGCGGGTACAATGAGCAGTTCTTC; CDR3: CASTGTSGYNEQFF
D: NA; size: NA; V: TRBV30; J: TRBJ1-4; DNA: TGTGCCTGGAGTGAGTTTGGGGGAAATGAAAAACTGTTTTTT; CDR3: CAWSEFGGNEKLFF
D: NA; size: few; V: TRBV7-9; J: TRBJ1-2; DNA: TGTGCCAGCAGCCCACCGGGCCCCAACTACACCTTC; CDR3: CASSPPGPNYTF
D: NA; size: NA; V: TRBV2; J: TRBJ1-1; DNA: TGTGCCAGCAAGGGGCCGGGACAGAACACTGAAGCTTTCTTT; CDR3: CASKGPGQNTEAFF
D: TRBD2; size: few; V: TRBV25-1; J: TRBJ2-3; DNA: TGTGCCAGCAGTGTCGCCGGGGGGGTTAGCACAGATACGCAGTATTTT; CDR3: CASSVAGGVSTDTQYF
D: TRBD1; size: few; V: TRBV27; J: TRBJ2-7; DNA: TGTGCCAGCAGTTTATCCCGGGACAGGGCTCTGTTCGAGCAGTACTTC; CDR3: CASSLSRDRALFEQYF